These T cell receptor beta chains were read from a single sample in a study of shared clonotypes between healthy human individuals. TCRdb keeps only in-frame clones here, not all; method: immunoSEQ multiplex PCR. The table records hundreds of thousands of clones, around 96% of them present only once. Source material: naive CD8+ T cells sorted from blood. Receptors were obtained from a woman aged 25 to 45 in good health. Both conserved end residues are part of each CDR3. D genes are given only for firm matches. A clone size is listed for some rows: how often the clone was seen (once, few, many), or a class if it is expanded.

TRBJ2-1 | TRBV9 | . | . | TGTGCCAGCAGCGTAGTCGGCGGCAGCTCCTACAATGAGCAGTTCTTC | CASSVVGGSSYNEQFF
TRBJ2-2 | TRBV10-2 | . | . | TGCGCCACCAGGACTATGGTGAACACCGGGGAGCTGTTTTTT | CATRTMVNTGELFF
TRBJ1-1 | TRBV6-5 | . | few | TGTGCCACCTCGCGGGCCATTCCGAACACTGAAGCTTTCTTT | CATSRAIPNTEAFF
TRBJ2-5 | TRBV6-1 | . | . | TGTGCCAGCACCGAAACAGGGTACCAAGAGACCCAGTACTTC | CASTETGYQETQYF
TRBJ2-7 | TRBV27 | TRBD2 | . | TGTGCCAGCAGACAAGCGGGAGGGGATTACGAGCAGTACTTC | CASRQAGGDYEQYF
TRBJ1-1 | TRBV27 | . | . | TGTGCCAGCAGCAGATTAGGGGGGGACACTGAAGCTTTCTTT | CASSRLGGDTEAFF
TRBJ2-1 | TRBV13 | TRBD1 | . | TGTGCCAGCAGCCACCCGGACAGGGGTGGTTATGAGCAGTTCTTC | CASSHPDRGGYEQFF
TRBJ2-7 | TRBV5-4 | TRBD1 | . | TGTGCCAGCAGCTTAAGGGACAGTCCCTACGAGCAGTACTTC | CASSLRDSPYEQYF
TRBJ1-5 | TRBV6-1 | . | . | TGTGCCAGCAGTGAAGATGGGGGAAGGGGCCATCAGCCCCAGCATTTT | CASSEDGGRGHQPQHF
TRBJ2-1 | TRBV7-9 | TRBD2 | . | TGTGCCAGCAGCTCCCCGGGACTAGCGGGAGCCCGGCAGTTCTTC | CASSSPGLAGARQFF
TRBJ1-1 | TRBV14 | . | . | TGTGCCAGCAGCCAAGGTTGGGCCCCGCGGGCTGAAGCTTTCTTT | CASSQGWAPRAEAFF